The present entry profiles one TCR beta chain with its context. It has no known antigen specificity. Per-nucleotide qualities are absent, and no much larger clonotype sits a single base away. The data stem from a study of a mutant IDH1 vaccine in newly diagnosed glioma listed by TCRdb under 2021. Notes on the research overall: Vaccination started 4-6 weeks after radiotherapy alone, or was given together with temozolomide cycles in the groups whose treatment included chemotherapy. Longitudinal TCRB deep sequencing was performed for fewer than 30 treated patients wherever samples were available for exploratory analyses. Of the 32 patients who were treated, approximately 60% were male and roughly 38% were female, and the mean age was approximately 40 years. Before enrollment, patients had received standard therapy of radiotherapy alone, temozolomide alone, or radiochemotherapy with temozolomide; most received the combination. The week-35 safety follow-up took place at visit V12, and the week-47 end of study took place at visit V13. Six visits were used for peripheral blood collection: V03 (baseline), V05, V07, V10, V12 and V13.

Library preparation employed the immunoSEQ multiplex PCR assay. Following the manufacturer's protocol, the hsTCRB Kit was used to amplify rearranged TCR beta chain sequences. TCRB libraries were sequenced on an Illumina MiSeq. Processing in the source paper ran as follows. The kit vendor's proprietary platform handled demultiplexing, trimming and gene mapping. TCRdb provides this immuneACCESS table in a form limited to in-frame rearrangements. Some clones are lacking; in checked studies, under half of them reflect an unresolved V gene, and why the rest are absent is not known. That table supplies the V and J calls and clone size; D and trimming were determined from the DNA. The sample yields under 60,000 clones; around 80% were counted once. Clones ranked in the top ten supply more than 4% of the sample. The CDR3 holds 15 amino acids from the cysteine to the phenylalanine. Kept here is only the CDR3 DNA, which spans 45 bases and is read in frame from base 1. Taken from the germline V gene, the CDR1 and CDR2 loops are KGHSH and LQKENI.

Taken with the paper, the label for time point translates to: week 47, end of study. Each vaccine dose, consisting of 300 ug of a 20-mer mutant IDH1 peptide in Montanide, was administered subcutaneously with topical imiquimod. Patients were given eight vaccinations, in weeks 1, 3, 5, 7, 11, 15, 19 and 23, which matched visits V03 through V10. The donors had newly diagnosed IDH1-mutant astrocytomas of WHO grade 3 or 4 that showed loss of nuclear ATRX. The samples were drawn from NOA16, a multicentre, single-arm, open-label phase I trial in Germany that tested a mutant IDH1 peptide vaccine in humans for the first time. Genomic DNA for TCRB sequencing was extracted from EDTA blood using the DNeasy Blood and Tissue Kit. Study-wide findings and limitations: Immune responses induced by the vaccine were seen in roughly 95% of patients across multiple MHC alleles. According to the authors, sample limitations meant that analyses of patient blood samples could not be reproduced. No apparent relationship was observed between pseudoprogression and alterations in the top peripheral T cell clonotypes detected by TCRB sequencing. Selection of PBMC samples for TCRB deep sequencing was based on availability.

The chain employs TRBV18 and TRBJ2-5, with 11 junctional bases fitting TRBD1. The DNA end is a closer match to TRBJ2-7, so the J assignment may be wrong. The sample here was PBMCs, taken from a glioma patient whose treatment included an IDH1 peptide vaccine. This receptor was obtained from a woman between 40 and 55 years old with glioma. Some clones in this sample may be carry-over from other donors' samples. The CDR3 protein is CASSPGTGGAYEQYF. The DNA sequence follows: TGTGCCAGCTCACCCGGGACAGGGGGAGCCTACGAGCAGTACTTC.